This T cell receptor (beta chain) was profiled in a study of Ad26.COV2.S vaccination and SARS-CoV-2 variants. The overall study: Vaccine-arm donor from the placebo-controlled COV1001 Ad26.COV2.S trial.

Comments on this clone: Its matching antigen is unknown. Other DNA variants within this sample encode the same CDR3.

Treatment: some 20 received Ad26.COV2.S at low or high dose, single or two shots; several received placebo; per-sample allocation not given. Sampling took place 63 days after the first vaccine or placebo injection. Study conclusions and caveats: Total T cell responses were possibly underestimated by TCR breadth and depth analyses. There was reportedly substantial breadth in spike-specific CD8+ and CD4+ T cell responses after vaccination. Breadth of non-spike TCRs did not differ between vaccinees and placebo recipients.

Method: immunoSEQ multiplex PCR; TCRdb's copy keeps in-frame clones and lacks some. This table has about 350,000 clones, about nine tenths appearing once. This specimen consisted of peripheral blood, obtained in a trial of Ad26.COV2.S vaccine versus placebo. This TCR came from a person between 18 and 60 years old who received the Ad26.COV2.S COVID-19 vaccine or a placebo.

The CDR3 DNA sequence: TGTGCCAGCAGTTTCGGGGATACGCAGTATTTT. Translating it yields CASSFGDTQYF. The genes are TRBV12-3 or TRBV12-4 and TRBJ2-3; D remains unclear. The CDR3 length is 11 residues. V lost 3 bases and J 6 bases, leaving 4 bases between the germline ends.